A selection of T cell receptor beta chains follows, all from one sample in a study of blood T cell repertoires in COVID-19. Sequencing used immunoSEQ multiplex PCR; TCRdb keeps in-frame clones, though not all of them. Of roughly 66,000 clones detected, 80% to 95% appear once; the ten largest clones hold about an eighth. Sequencing was carried out using peripheral blood. These receptors came from a human donor with active COVID-19. The donor label of this sample is uncertain. The CDR3 runs from the conserved cysteine through the conserved F or W. The order of the fields is CDR3 DNA, CDR3 protein, J gene, V gene, D gene, clone size. The D gene is left open where the match is weak. Part of the rows lack a size; the others show once, few, many or a class for expanded clones.

CDR3nt: TGTGCCAGCAGCGTAGAAGGGCAGGGTGGGAATGAGCAGTTCTTC; CDR3aa: CASSVEGQGGNEQFF; j_gene: TRBJ2-1; v_gene: TRBV9; d_gene: .; abundance: .
CDR3nt: TGTGCCACCTCCCGGGGGGCGTTGAACACCGGGGAGCTGTTTTTT; CDR3aa: CATSRGALNTGELFF; j_gene: TRBJ2-2; v_gene: TRBV24-1; d_gene: .; abundance: .
CDR3nt: TGTGCCAGCAGTTTTGCGGGAGAGCCCCAGCATTTT; CDR3aa: CASSFAGEPQHF; j_gene: TRBJ1-5; v_gene: TRBV12-3/TRBV12-4; d_gene: .; abundance: .
CDR3nt: TGCGCCAGCAGCACGGGAATCACAGATACGCAGTATTTT; CDR3aa: CASSTGITDTQYF; j_gene: TRBJ2-3; v_gene: TRBV5-1; d_gene: .; abundance: .
CDR3nt: TGCGCCAGCAGCTTGGTTGGGACAGGGAAAGAAAAACTGTTTTTT; CDR3aa: CASSLVGTGKEKLFF; j_gene: TRBJ1-4; v_gene: TRBV5-1; d_gene: TRBD1; abundance: .
CDR3nt: TGTGCCAGCAGGCTAGCCGACAGGGGGTGGTCTCGGGGCTACACCTTC; CDR3aa: CASRLADRGWSRGYTF; j_gene: TRBJ1-2; v_gene: TRBV28; d_gene: TRBD1; abundance: .
CDR3nt: TGTGCCAGCAGTTATTTGACAGGTCGGAGCTACGAGCAGTACTTC; CDR3aa: CASSYLTGRSYEQYF; j_gene: TRBJ2-7; v_gene: TRBV6-2/TRBV6-3; d_gene: .; abundance: .
CDR3nt: TGTGCCAGCTCACCACTAGCGGGAGCAGAGGAGCAGTACTTC; CDR3aa: CASSPLAGAEEQYF; j_gene: TRBJ2-7; v_gene: TRBV18; d_gene: TRBD2; abundance: .
CDR3nt: TGTGCCAGTCAACCCGGTGGGCGGGGCACTGAAGCTTTCTTT; CDR3aa: CASQPGGRGTEAFF; j_gene: TRBJ1-1; v_gene: TRBV19; d_gene: .; abundance: once
CDR3nt: TGTGCCAGCAGTTTATTATCTAGGGGGGGCTACGAGCAGTACTTC; CDR3aa: CASSLLSRGGYEQYF; j_gene: TRBJ2-7; v_gene: TRBV27; d_gene: .; abundance: .
CDR3nt: TGTGCCAGCAGCCAAGTAGGTCAGGGGGCGGCCTACGAGCAGTACTTC; CDR3aa: CASSQVGQGAAYEQYF; j_gene: TRBJ2-7; v_gene: TRBV14; d_gene: TRBD1; abundance: .
CDR3nt: TGTGCCAGCAGGGGCCCGGGACAGGGCTTGACCGGGGAGCTGTTTTTT; CDR3aa: CASRGPGQGLTGELFF; j_gene: TRBJ2-2; v_gene: TRBV2; d_gene: TRBD1; abundance: .
CDR3nt: TGTGCCAGCAGTTTGGTCGGTCGGACAGGGCCCTCTGGGGCCAACGTCCTGACTTTC; CDR3aa: CASSLVGRTGPSGANVLTF; j_gene: TRBJ2-6; v_gene: TRBV27; d_gene: TRBD1; abundance: .
CDR3nt: TGTGCCAGCAGTCCCAGAAACTCTGGAAACACCATATATTTT; CDR3aa: CASSPRNSGNTIYF; j_gene: TRBJ1-3; v_gene: TRBV7-2; d_gene: .; abundance: .
CDR3nt: TGTGCCAGCAGCAGCCCGGGAACAGATACGCAGTATTTT; CDR3aa: CASSSPGTDTQYF; j_gene: TRBJ2-3; v_gene: TRBV6-5; d_gene: .; abundance: .
CDR3nt: TGTGCCAGCAGGCCCCGGGCGGGGCCTGTTGGCACAGATACGCAGTATTTT; CDR3aa: CASRPRAGPVGTDTQYF; j_gene: TRBJ2-3; v_gene: TRBV27; d_gene: .; abundance: .
CDR3nt: TGTGCCACCAGCTCGGGAGGGAACACTGAAGCTTTCTTT; CDR3aa: CATSSGGNTEAFF; j_gene: TRBJ1-1; v_gene: TRBV15; d_gene: .; abundance: few
CDR3nt: TGTGCCAGCTCACCAACTAGCGGGAGGAATTCCGGGGAGCTGTTTTTT; CDR3aa: CASSPTSGRNSGELFF; j_gene: TRBJ2-2; v_gene: TRBV18; d_gene: TRBD2; abundance: .
CDR3nt: TGTGCCAGCAGCTTCCCATCGGGACTAGCGGGAGGGCCTAGTAGAAATGAGCAGTTCTTC; CDR3aa: CASSFPSGLAGGPSRNEQFF; j_gene: TRBJ2-1; v_gene: TRBV13; d_gene: TRBD2; abundance: .
CDR3nt: TGTGCCAGCTCTACCTCCCGCACAGATACGCAGTATTTT; CDR3aa: CASSTSRTDTQYF; j_gene: TRBJ2-3; v_gene: TRBV11-3; d_gene: .; abundance: .